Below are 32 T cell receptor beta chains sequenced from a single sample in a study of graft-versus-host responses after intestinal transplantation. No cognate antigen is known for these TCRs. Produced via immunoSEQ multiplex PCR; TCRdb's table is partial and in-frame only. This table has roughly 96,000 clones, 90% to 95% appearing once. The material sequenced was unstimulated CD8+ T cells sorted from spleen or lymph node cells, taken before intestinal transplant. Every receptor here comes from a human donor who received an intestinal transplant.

CDR3 amino acids: CASSPGANTGELFF. The CDR3 nucleotides read TGCGCCAGCAGCCCGGGAGCGAACACCGGGGAGCTGTTTTTT. This chain joins TRBV10-2 and TRBJ2-2; D possibly corresponds to TRBD2 (6 bases). V gave up 6 bases and J gave up 0 bases, with 8 bases separating them. The CDR3 loop spans 14 amino acids. Germline CDR1 and CDR2: WSHSY and SAAADI.

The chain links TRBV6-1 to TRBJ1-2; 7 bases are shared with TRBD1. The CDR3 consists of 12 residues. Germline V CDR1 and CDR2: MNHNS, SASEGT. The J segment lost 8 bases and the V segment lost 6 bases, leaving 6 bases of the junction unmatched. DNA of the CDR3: TGTGCCAGCAGGGATCAGGGGGAAGGCTACACCTTC. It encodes CASRDQGEGYTF.

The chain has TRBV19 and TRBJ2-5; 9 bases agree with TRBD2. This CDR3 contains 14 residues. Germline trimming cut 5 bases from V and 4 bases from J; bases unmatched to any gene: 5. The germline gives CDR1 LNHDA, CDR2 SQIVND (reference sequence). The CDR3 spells CASSQGSGRETQYF. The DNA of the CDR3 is TGTGCCAGTAGTCAAGGTAGCGGGAGAGAGACCCAGTACTTC. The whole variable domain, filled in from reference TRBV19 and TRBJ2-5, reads DGGITQSPKYLFRKEGQNVTLSCEQNLNHDAMYWYRQDPGQGLRLIYYSQIVNDFQKGDIAEGYSVSREKKESFPLTVTSAQKNPTAFYLCASSQGSGRETQYFGPGTRLLVL.

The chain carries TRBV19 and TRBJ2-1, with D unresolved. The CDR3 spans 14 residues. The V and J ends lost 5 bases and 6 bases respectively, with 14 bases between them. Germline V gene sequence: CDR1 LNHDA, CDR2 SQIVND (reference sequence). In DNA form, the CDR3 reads TGTGCCAGTAGTTTAGCACTTAATTTCAATGAGCAGTTCTTC. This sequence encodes CASSLALNFNEQFF.

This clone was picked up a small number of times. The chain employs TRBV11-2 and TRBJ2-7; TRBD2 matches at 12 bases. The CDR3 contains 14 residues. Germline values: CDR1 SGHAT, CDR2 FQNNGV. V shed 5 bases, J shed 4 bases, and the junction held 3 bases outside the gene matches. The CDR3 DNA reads TGTGCCAGCAGCCATGGGACTAGCGGGTACGAGCAGTACTTC. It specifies CASSHGTSGYEQYF. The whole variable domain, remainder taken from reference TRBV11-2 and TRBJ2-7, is EAGVAQSPRYKIIEKRQSVAFWCNPISGHATLYWYQQILGQGPKLLIQFQNNGVVDDSQLPKDRFSAERLKGVDSTLKIQPAKLEDSAVYLCASSHGTSGYEQYFGPGTRLTVT.

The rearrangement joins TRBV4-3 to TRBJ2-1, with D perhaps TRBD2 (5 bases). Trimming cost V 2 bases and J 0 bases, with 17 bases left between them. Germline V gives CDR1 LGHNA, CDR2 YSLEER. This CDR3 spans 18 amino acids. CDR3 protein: CASSQNFLRESSYNEQFF. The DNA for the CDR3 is TGCGCCAGCAGCCAAAACTTTCTTCGGGAAAGCTCCTACAATGAGCAGTTCTTC.

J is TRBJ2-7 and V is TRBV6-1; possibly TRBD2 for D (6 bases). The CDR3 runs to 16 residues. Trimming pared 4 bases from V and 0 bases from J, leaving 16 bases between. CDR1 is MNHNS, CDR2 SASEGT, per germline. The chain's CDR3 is CASSARGAGFSYEQYF. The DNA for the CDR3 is TGTGCCAGCAGTGCCCGGGGAGCGGGCTTCTCCTACGAGCAGTACTTC.

The CDR3 loop is CASNLRGYTGELFF. The CDR3, as DNA: TGTGCCAGCAATCTACGGGGGTACACCGGGGAGCTGTTTTTT. The chain employs TRBV9 and TRBJ2-2; possible D gene TRBD2, 6 bases. The CDR3 is 14 amino acids. Trimming took off 6 bases at V and 3 bases at J, with 12 bases between the two ends. Looked up from germline, CDR1 is SGDLS and CDR2 is YYNGEE.

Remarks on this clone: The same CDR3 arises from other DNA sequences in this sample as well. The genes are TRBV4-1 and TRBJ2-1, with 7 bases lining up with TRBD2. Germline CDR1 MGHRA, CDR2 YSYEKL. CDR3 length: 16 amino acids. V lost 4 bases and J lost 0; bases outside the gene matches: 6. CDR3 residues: CASSRLLASSYNEQFF. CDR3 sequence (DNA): TGCGCCAGCAGCCGGTTACTAGCGAGCTCCTACAATGAGCAGTTCTTC.

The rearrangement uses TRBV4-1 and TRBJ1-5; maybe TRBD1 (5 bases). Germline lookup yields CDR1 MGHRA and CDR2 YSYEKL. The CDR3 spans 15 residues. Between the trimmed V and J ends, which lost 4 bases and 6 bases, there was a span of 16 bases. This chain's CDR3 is CASSLRGGPSQPQHF. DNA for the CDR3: TGCGCCAGCAGCCTACGGGGGGGACCCAGTCAGCCCCAGCATTTT.

The DNA for the CDR3 is TGTGCCAGCAGCCCTTGGGGGGTCCGGAGATCAACTAATGAAAAACTGTTTTTT. It encodes CASSPWGVRRSTNEKLFF. The chain carries TRBV7-9 and TRBJ1-4; a weak D match, TRBD1 (5 bases). The CDR3 consists of 18 residues. V gave up 5 bases and J gave up 0 bases, with 19 bases separating them. Germline V gene sequence: CDR1 SEHNR, CDR2 FQNEAQ (reference sequence).

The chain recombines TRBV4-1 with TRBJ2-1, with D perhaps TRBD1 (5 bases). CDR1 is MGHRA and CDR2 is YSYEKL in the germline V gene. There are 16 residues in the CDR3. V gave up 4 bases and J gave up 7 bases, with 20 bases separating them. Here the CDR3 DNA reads TGCGCCAGCAGCCCCTCGCGACAGAAGGTGTGGAATGAGCAGTTCTTC. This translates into CASSPSRQKVWNEQFF.

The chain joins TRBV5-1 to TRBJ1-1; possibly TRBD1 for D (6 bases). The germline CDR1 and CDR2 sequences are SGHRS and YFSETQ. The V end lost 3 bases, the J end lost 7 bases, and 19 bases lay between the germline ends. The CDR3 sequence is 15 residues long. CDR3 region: CASSSMQGTPNEAFF. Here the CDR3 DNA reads TGCGCCAGCAGCTCAATGCAGGGGACACCCAATGAAGCTTTCTTT.

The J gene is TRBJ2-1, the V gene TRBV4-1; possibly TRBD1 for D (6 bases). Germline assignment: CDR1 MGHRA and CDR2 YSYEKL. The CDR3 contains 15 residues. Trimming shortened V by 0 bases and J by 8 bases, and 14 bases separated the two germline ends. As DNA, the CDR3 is TGCGCCAGCAGCCAAGAACAGGGTCGGGGTGATGAGCAGTTCTTC. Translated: CASSQEQGRGDEQFF.

CDR3: CASSLARGQLTEAFF. As DNA, the CDR3 is TGTGCCAGCAGCTTAGCCCGGGGACAGCTCACTGAAGCTTTCTTT. The V call is TRBV7-8, the J call TRBJ1-1; 7 bases match TRBD1. The CDR3 totals 15 residues. V lost 0 bases, J lost 4 bases, and 5 bases stayed unmatched. Germline CDR1 SGHVS, CDR2 FQNEAQ.

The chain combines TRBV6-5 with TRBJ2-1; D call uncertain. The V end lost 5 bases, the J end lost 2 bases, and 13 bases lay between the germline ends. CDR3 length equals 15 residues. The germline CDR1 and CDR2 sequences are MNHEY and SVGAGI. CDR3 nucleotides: TGTGCCAGCAGTCTGACCGAGACTCCCTACAATGAGCAGTTCTTC. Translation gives CASSLTETPYNEQFF.

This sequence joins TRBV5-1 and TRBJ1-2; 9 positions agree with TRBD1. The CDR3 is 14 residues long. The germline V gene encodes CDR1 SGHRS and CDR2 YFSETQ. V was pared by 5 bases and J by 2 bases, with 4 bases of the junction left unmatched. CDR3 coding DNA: TGCGCCAGCAGTTCCGGGACAGGGAACTATGGCTACACCTTC. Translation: CASSSGTGNYGYTF. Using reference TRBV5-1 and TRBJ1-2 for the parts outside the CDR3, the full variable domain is KAGVTQTPRYLIKTRGQQVTLSCSPISGHRSVSWYQQTPGQGLQFLFEYFSETQRNKGNFPGRFSGRQFSNSRSEMNVSTLELGDSALYLCASSSGTGNYGYTFGSGTRLTVV.

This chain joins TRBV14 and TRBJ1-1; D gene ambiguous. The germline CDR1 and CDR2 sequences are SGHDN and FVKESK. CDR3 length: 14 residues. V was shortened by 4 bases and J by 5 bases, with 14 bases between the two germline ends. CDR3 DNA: TGTGCCAGCAGCCGAGAGAGGGAAGTAACTGAAGCTTTCTTT. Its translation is CASSREREVTEAFF.

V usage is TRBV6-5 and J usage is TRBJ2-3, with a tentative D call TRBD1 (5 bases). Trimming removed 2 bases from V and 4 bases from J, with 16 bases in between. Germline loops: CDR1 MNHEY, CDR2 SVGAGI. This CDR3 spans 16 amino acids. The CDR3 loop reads CASSYTPAQGSDTQYF. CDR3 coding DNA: TGTGCCAGCAGTTACACCCCGGCTCAGGGATCAGATACGCAGTATTTT.

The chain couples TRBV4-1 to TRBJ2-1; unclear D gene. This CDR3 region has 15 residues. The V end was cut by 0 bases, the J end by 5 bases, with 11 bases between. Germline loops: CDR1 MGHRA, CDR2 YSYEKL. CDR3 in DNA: TGCGCCAGCAGCCAAGAGCCAGGATTAGACAATGAGCAGTTCTTC. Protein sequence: CASSQEPGLDNEQFF.

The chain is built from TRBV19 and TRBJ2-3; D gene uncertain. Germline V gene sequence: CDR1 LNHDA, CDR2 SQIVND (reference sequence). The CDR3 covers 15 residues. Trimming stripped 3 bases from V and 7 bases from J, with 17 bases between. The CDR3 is CASSMRLLDRNTQYF. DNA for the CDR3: TGTGCCAGTAGTATGAGGTTACTCGATCGGAATACGCAGTATTTT.

CDR3: CASSAYKGMDEKLFF. In nucleotides, the CDR3 is TGTGCCAGCAGTGCTTATAAGGGGATGGATGAAAAACTGTTTTTT. The V and J genes are TRBV6-1 and TRBJ1-4; D may be TRBD1 (5 bases). Trimming cost V 4 bases and J 6 bases, with 15 bases left between them. This CDR3 is 15 amino acids long. Germline CDR1 reads MNHNS; CDR2 reads SASEGT.

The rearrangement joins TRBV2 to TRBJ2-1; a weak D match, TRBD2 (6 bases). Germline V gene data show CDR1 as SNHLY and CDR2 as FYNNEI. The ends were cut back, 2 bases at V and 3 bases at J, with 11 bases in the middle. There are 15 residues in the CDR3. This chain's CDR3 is CASSEWRDYYNEQFF. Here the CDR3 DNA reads TGTGCCAGCAGTGAATGGCGGGATTACTACAATGAGCAGTTCTTC.

The CDR3 here is CASSFYSSRRENIQYF. CDR3 DNA: TGCGCCAGCAGCTTTTATAGCAGCCGGCGCGAAAACATTCAGTACTTC. This chain links TRBV5-1 with TRBJ2-4, with no clear D. This CDR3 is built from 16 residues. V lost 2 bases and J lost 5, with 17 bases in between. Germline CDR1 is SGHRS and CDR2 is YFSETQ.

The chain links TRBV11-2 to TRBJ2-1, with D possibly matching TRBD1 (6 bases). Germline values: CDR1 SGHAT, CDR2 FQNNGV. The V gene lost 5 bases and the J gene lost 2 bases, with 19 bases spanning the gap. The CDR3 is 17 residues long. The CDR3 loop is CASSKRTYRDPYNEQFF. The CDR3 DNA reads TGTGCCAGCAGCAAACGAACGTACAGGGACCCCTACAATGAGCAGTTCTTC.

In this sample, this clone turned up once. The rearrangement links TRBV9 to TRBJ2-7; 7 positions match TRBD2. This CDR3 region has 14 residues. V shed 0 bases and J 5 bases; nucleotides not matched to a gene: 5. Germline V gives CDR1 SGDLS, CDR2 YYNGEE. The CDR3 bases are TGTGCCAGCAGCGTAGGGTGGGGAGGGAACGAGCAGTACTTC. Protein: CASSVGWGGNEQYF.

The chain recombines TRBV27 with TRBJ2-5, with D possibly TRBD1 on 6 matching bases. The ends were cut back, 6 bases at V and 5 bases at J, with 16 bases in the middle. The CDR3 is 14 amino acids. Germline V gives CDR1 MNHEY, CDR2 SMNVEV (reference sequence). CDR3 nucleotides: TGTGCCAGCAGGAGTTGGGGGCGCCCGGAGACCCAGTACTTC. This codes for CASRSWGRPETQYF.

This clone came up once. The chain's CDR3 is CASSSDYEQYF. In DNA, the CDR3 is TGTGCCAGCAGCTCCGACTACGAGCAGTACTTC. The rearrangement links TRBV5-4 to TRBJ2-5, with unresolved D. The J call is in doubt because the DNA end fits TRBJ2-7 better. In germline, CDR1 is SGHNT, CDR2 YYREEE (reference sequence). There are 11 residues in the CDR3.

The CDR3 bases are TGTGCCAGTAAGACAGGGGGCTTACCCCTCCACTTT. Translated: CASKTGGLPLHF. The chain employs TRBV19 and TRBJ1-6; 10 bases are a match to TRBD1. Germline assignment: CDR1 LNHDA and CDR2 SQIVND (reference sequence). The CDR3 contains 12 residues. Trimming took 7 bases from V and 12 from J; bases not matched to a gene: 3.

The CDR3 reads CASSRGGGPSYEQYF. For the CDR3, the DNA is TGTGCCAGCAGCCGTGGGGGGGGCCCCTCCTACGAGCAGTACTTC. V and J are TRBV7-9 and TRBJ2-7; perhaps TRBD2 as D (7 bases). V was shortened by 5 bases and J by 0 bases, with 14 bases between the two germline ends. Germline CDR1 and CDR2: SEHNR and FQNEAQ (reference sequence). CDR3 size: 15 residues.

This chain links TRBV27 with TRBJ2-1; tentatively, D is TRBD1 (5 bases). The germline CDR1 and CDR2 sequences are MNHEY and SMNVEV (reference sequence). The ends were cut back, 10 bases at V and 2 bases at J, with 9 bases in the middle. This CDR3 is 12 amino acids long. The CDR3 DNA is TGTGCCATAGGGGCTCCCTACAATGAGCAGTTCTTC. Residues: CAIGAPYNEQFF.

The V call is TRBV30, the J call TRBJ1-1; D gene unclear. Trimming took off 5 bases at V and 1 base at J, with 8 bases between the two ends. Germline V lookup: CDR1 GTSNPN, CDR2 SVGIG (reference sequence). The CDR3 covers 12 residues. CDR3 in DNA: TGTGCCTGGGACAACCCGAACACTGAAGCTTTCTTT. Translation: CAWDNPNTEAFF.